The 31 T cell receptor beta chains below come from one sample, sequenced in a study of CD8 T cells in Susac syndrome. Random hexamers were used to reverse transcribe the RNA input (about 0.45 to 1 ug). Via MiXCR, TCRdb re-called the immunoSEQ multiplex PCR reads, giving one row per CDR3 protein. The sample holds about 150,000 distinct CDR3 sequences, 90% to 96% seen once. The sequenced sample was CD4+ T cells from PBMCs. The receptors shown here come from a human donor with Susac syndrome.

The rearrangement links TRBV29-1 to TRBJ1-4; D gene ambiguous. CDR3 size: 11 residues. V shed 6 bases and J shed 7 bases, with 9 bases lying between them. The germline gives CDR1 SQVTM, CDR2 ANQGSEA. The CDR3 here is CSVGTPEKLFF. The CDR3 nucleotides read TGCAGCGTAGGAACACCTGAAAAACTGTTTTTT.

The V call is TRBV18, the J call TRBJ2-3, with unresolved D. Germline CDR1 reads KGHSH; CDR2 reads LQKENI. This CDR3 has 13 residues. V was trimmed by 4 bases and J by 2 bases, leaving 7 bases between them. The CDR3 region has the DNA TGTGCCAGCTCACTACTGAACACAGATACGCAGTATTTT. It specifies CASSLLNTDTQYF.

This clonotype was detected only once. This chain connects TRBV5-1 to TRBJ1-2; the D is unclear. Trimming cost V 4 bases and J 7 bases, with 14 bases left between them. This CDR3 is 13 amino acids long. Looked up from germline, CDR1 is SGHRS and CDR2 is YFSETQ. The CDR3: CASSPVKNGGYTF. DNA of the CDR3: TGCGCCAGCAGCCCAGTAAAGAATGGTGGCTACACCTTC.

This clonotype was counted once. This chain uses TRBV7-9 with TRBJ1-1; 9 positions match TRBD1. CDR3 length equals 16 residues. V lost 5 bases to trimming and J lost 2 bases; unmatched junction nucleotides: 9. CDR1 is SEHNR, CDR2 FQNEAQ, per germline (reference sequence). In DNA, the CDR3 is TGTGCCAGCAGCCCCCGGGGACAGGGATTTAACACTGAAGCTTTCTTT. Amino acids: CASSPRGQGFNTEAFF.

This chain connects TRBV29-1 to TRBJ1-5, with TRBD1 as a possible D gene (5 bases). The CDR3 runs to 12 residues. Germline-derived CDR1 and CDR2 are SQVTM and ANQGSEA. V gave up 4 bases and J gave up 7 bases, with 11 bases separating them. The CDR3 DNA reads as TGCAGCGTTGTCTCCGGGGACCAGCCCCAGCATTTT. This encodes CSVVSGDQPQHF.

The CDR3 DNA sequence: TGCAGTGCTAGACAGGGGGGGCGTGAAAAACTGTTTTTT. Encoded protein: CSARQGGREKLFF. The chain has TRBV20-1 and TRBJ1-4; 7 bases align to TRBD1. The CDR3 consists of 13 residues. With V trimmed by 2 bases and J by 7 bases, 4 bases remained unmatched. Germline CDR1 is DFQATT and CDR2 is SNEGSKA (reference sequence).

The chain employs TRBV5-1 and TRBJ2-1, with 12 bases matching TRBD2. Trimming took 0 bases from V and 6 from J; bases not matched to a gene: 4. CDR3 size: 16 residues. Germline V CDR1 and CDR2: SGHRS, YFSETQ. CDR3 DNA: TGCGCCAGCAGCTTGGCCCCGGGACTAGCGGGCAATGAGCAGTTCTTC. It specifies CASSLAPGLAGNEQFF.

The chain is built from TRBV4-1 and TRBJ2-3; TRBD1 aligns across 8 bases. V lost 1 base and J lost 1; bases outside the gene matches: 4. The germline CDR1 and CDR2 sequences are MGHRA and YSYEKL. There are 16 residues in the CDR3. The CDR3 spells CASSQVGRGRTDTQYF. The CDR3, as DNA: TGCGCCAGCAGCCAAGTTGGCAGGGGGCGCACAGATACGCAGTATTTT.

This rearrangement joins TRBV11-2 to TRBJ2-1, with 12 bases aligning to TRBD2. The CDR3 runs to 16 residues. Trimming took 5 bases from V and 7 from J; bases not matched to a gene: 9. Per germline, CDR1 SGHAT and CDR2 FQNNGV. The CDR3 region has the DNA TGTGCCAGCAGCATCCAGACTAGCGGGGGATGGAATGAGCAGTTCTTC. This codes for CASSIQTSGGWNEQFF. Variable domain in full (rest from reference TRBV11-2 and TRBJ2-1): EAGVAQSPRYKIIEKRQSVAFWCNPISGHATLYWYQQILGQGPKLLIQFQNNGVVDDSQLPKDRFSAERLKGVDSTLKIQPAKLEDSAVYLCASSIQTSGGWNEQFFGPGTRLTVL.

The V gene is TRBV11-2, the J gene TRBJ2-7; D possibly corresponds to TRBD2 (6 bases). CDR3 length: 16 residues. V was pared by 5 bases and J by 2 bases, with 19 bases between. CDR1 is SGHAT and CDR2 is FQNNGV in the germline V gene. The CDR3 region has the DNA TGTGCCAGCAGCACCCCGGGGCTGGGGGGAACCTACGAGCAGTACTTC. This translates into CASSTPGLGGTYEQYF.

This sequence joins TRBV5-8 and TRBJ1-1, with 7 bases that match TRBD1. After removal of 2 bases from V and 3 bases from J, the junction contained 7 bases not matched to a gene. The germline V gene has CDR1 SGHTS and CDR2 YDEGEE. The CDR3 length is 15 residues. The CDR3 DNA sequence: TGTGCCAGCAGCTTTCAACAGGGGAGTCACACTGAAGCTTTCTTT. As protein: CASSFQQGSHTEAFF.

This clonotype was seen once. The chain employs TRBV7-9 and TRBJ1-2; 7 bases align to TRBD1. Trimming cost V 8 bases and J 1 base; bases outside gene matches: 10. From germline, CDR1 is SEHNR and CDR2 FQNEAQ (reference sequence). This CDR3 has 15 amino acids. The CDR3 is CASGLPQGVNYGYTF. CDR3 bases: TGTGCCAGCGGATTACCCCAGGGGGTTAACTATGGCTACACCTTC. The full variable domain, with the rest looked up from reference TRBV7-9 and TRBJ1-2, is DTGVSQNPRHKITKRGQNVTFRCDPISEHNRLYWYRQTLGQGPEFLTYFQNEAQLEKSRLLSDRFSAERPKGSFSTLEIQRTEQGDSAMYLCASGLPQGVNYGYTFGSGTRLTVV.

The chain is built from TRBV29-1 and TRBJ2-7; TRBD1 matches at 9 bases. Losses at the gene ends were 6 bases for V and 3 bases for J; bases not matched to a gene: 6. This CDR3 region has 13 residues. Germline V lookup: CDR1 SQVTM, CDR2 ANQGSEA. CDR3 amino acids: CSVSGQGNYEQYF. The CDR3, as DNA: TGCAGCGTCTCGGGACAGGGAAACTACGAGCAGTACTTC.

The V gene is TRBV29-1, the J gene TRBJ1-2; no definite D call. The CDR3 covers 13 residues. Per germline, CDR1 SQVTM and CDR2 ANQGSEA. The V end was cut by 6 bases, the J end by 1 base, with 12 bases between. CDR3 coding DNA: TGCAGCGTAATGGACCGCCTTAACTATGGCTACACCTTC. It encodes CSVMDRLNYGYTF.

Comments on this clonotype: One end of the junction varies from germline; a read error may be responsible. This chain links TRBV7-7 with TRBJ2-1; TRBD2 matches at 12 bases. The germline CDR1 and CDR2 sequences are SSHAT and FNYEAQ (reference sequence). The CDR3 runs to 15 residues. CDR3 sequence reads: CASSFLAGGGGEQFF. In nucleotides, the CDR3 is TGTGCTAGCAGCTTCCTAGCGGGAGGGGGGGGTGAGCAGTTCTTC.

The table lists this clonotype with a count of one. The CDR3 nucleotides read TGTGCCACCAGTGATCTGGAGCGGGGGGGCTCAGATACGCAGTATTTT. This codes for CATSDLERGGSDTQYF. The chain couples TRBV24-1 to TRBJ2-3; TRBD2 aligns across 10 bases. V lost 3 bases to trimming and J lost 4 bases; unmatched junction nucleotides: 6. Germline CDR1 reads KGHDR; CDR2 reads SFDVKD. The CDR3 length is 16 residues.

This clonotype appeared a single time. The CDR3 nucleotides are TGTGCCAGCCAGACCAACCTCAGAGATGGCTACACCTTC. Translated, it gives CASQTNLRDGYTF. The chain joins TRBV28 to TRBJ1-2, with D uncertain. Germline assignment: CDR1 MDHEN and CDR2 SYDVKM. This CDR3 is 13 amino acids long. V lost 8 bases, J lost 6 bases, and 16 bases lay in between.

J is TRBJ2-3 and V is TRBV20-1, with D hard to call. Germline lookup yields CDR1 DFQATT and CDR2 SNEGSKA (reference sequence). V was pared by 3 bases and J by 1 base, with 11 bases between. The CDR3 is 14 amino acids. CDR3 in DNA: TGCAGTGCTAGTGTGGGCCCCGGCACAGATACGCAGTATTTT. Protein product: CSASVGPGTDTQYF.

CDR3: CASSLTTGTSPSDTQYF. CDR3 in DNA: TGTGCCAGCAGCTTGACCACCGGGACTAGCCCTTCAGATACGCAGTATTTT. V and J are TRBV5-4 and TRBJ2-3; 9 bases are a match to TRBD2. After removal of 1 base from V and 4 bases from J, the junction contained 10 bases not matched to a gene. Germline assignment: CDR1 SGHNT and CDR2 YYREEE (reference sequence). CDR3 length: 17 amino acids.

This chain connects TRBV5-1 to TRBJ1-5, with D tentatively TRBD1 (6 bases). Deletions cut 4 bases from V and 10 bases from J, with 18 bases between. Germline CDR1 SGHRS, CDR2 YFSETQ. The CDR3 is 14 residues long. CDR3: CASSIGAGDTPQHF. The DNA of the CDR3 is TGCGCCAGCAGCATAGGGGCAGGGGACACCCCCCAGCATTTT.

The V gene is TRBV2, the J gene TRBJ2-2; 9 bases agree with TRBD1. Trimming cost V 7 bases and J 6 bases; bases outside gene matches: 6. This CDR3 is built from 14 residues. CDR1 is SNHLY and CDR2 is FYNNEI in the germline V gene. The CDR3 nucleotides read TGTGCCAGCAACAGACAGGGGGTACCCGGGGAGCTGTTTTTT. Its translation: CASNRQGVPGELFF.

The chain recombines TRBV4-2 with TRBJ2-4; 13 nucleotides align to TRBD2. Germline loops: CDR1 LGHNA, CDR2 YNFKEQ. The CDR3 has 17 residues. Trimming at V came to 0 bases and at J to 8 bases, leaving 7 bases not matched to a gene. The CDR3 loop is CASSQDVTSGGTDIQYF. The DNA of the CDR3 is TGTGCCAGCAGCCAAGATGTGACTAGCGGGGGGACGGACATTCAGTACTTC.

J is TRBJ1-5 and V is TRBV14, with 10 bases identical to TRBD1. The CDR3 length is 15 residues. With 5 bases clipped from V and 4 bases from J, the junction kept 5 bases outside the gene matches. Germline CDR1 reads SGHDN; CDR2 reads FVKESK. This CDR3 reads CASSSAGQGNQPQHF. The CDR3 DNA reads as TGTGCCAGCAGCTCGGCGGGACAGGGGAATCAGCCCCAGCATTTT.

This chain connects TRBV4-2 to TRBJ1-2; 8 bases are shared with TRBD1. The CDR3 has 15 residues. V dropped 0 bases and J dropped 8; count of bases not matched to a gene: 8. Per the germline V gene, CDR1 is LGHNA and CDR2 is YNFKEQ. The DNA of the CDR3 is TGTGCCAGCAGCCAAGATGTCGGGACAGGCCGCGGCTACACCTTC. Residues: CASSQDVGTGRGYTF.

V usage is TRBV6-6 and J usage is TRBJ2-3; D is undetermined. V was cut by 1 base and J by 0 bases, with 8 bases left in between. Germline values: CDR1 MNHNY, CDR2 SVGAGI (reference sequence). There are 15 residues in the CDR3. The CDR3 DNA sequence: TGTGCCAGCAGTTACTTGAGCTCTAGCACAGATACGCAGTATTTT. It codes for CASSYLSSSTDTQYF.

As DNA, the CDR3 is TGTGCCAGCAGCGTAGATGTCAGATCGGACGAGCAGTACTTC. This encodes CASSVDVRSDEQYF. The rearrangement joins TRBV9 to TRBJ2-7; D call uncertain. V was clipped by 0 bases and J by 5 bases, with 12 bases between them. CDR3 size: 14 residues. The germline V gene has CDR1 SGDLS and CDR2 YYNGEE.

This chain joins TRBV29-1 and TRBJ1-1; D remains ambiguous. There are 13 residues in the CDR3. The V end lost 6 bases, the J end lost 5 bases, and 16 bases lay between the germline ends. Germline assignment: CDR1 SQVTM and CDR2 ANQGSEA. CDR3 loop: CSVAMTEGTEAFF. DNA for the CDR3: TGCAGCGTCGCGATGACGGAAGGTACTGAAGCTTTCTTT.

V gene TRBV7-2 combines with J gene TRBJ1-1; D gene unclear. The V and J ends lost 1 base and 0 bases respectively, with 9 bases between them. Germline V gene data show CDR1 as SGHTA and CDR2 as FQGNSA. The length of the CDR3 is 15 residues. CDR3: CASSLVRAVNTEAFF. The CDR3 DNA is TGTGCCAGCAGCTTAGTACGGGCGGTGAACACTGAAGCTTTCTTT.

This clonotype was observed a handful of times. The chain has TRBV12-3 or TRBV12-4 and TRBJ1-5; D uncertain. The CDR3 runs to 11 residues. Trimming took off 2 bases at V and 6 bases at J, with 2 bases between the two ends. CDR3 residues: CASSLSQPQHF. CDR3 in DNA: TGTGCCAGCAGTTTAAGTCAGCCCCAGCATTTT.

This chain links TRBV24-1 with TRBJ2-1, with 9 bases identical to TRBD2. Losses at the gene ends were 0 bases for V and 13 bases for J; bases not matched to a gene: 6. The germline CDR1 and CDR2 sequences are KGHDR and SFDVKD. The CDR3 runs to 14 residues. CDR3 in DNA: TGTGCCACCAGTGATTTGGTTAGCGGGAGCCACCAGTTCTTC. This codes for CATSDLVSGSHQFF.

The chain couples TRBV6-1 to TRBJ2-4; D is unresolved. The CDR3 is 17 residues long. Looked up from germline, CDR1 is MNHNS and CDR2 is SASEGT. Trimming took 5 bases from V and 0 from J, leaving 17 bases between them. DNA for the CDR3: TGTGCCAGCAGTCTCATGCCGCCGGACCGAGCCAAAAACATTCAGTACTTC. Protein sequence: CASSLMPPDRAKNIQYF.